Listed below are T cell receptor beta chains from one sample, sequenced in a study of T cell repertoires in cytomegalovirus infection. These receptors have no identified antigens. MiXCR, run by TCRdb on the reads, gives a single entry per CDR3 protein. The sample lists around 230,000 distinct CDR3 sequences; around 40% were seen once. Sequenced here: CD8+ T cells from cultured PBMCs, sampled from culture after CMV antigen stimulation. These TCRs come from a human donor in good health (CMV status not recorded). Some clones in this sample may be carry-over from other donors' samples. The CDR3 runs from the conserved cysteine through the conserved F or W. The D gene is left open where the match is weak. A row's size may be missing; if present it is once, few, many or a size class.

d_call j_call clone_size v_call cdr3_nt cdr3_aa
. TRBJ1-1 many TRBV7-6 TGTGCCAGCAGCTTAGCGAGAGGCGGGAACACTGAAGCTTTCTTT CASSLARGGNTEAFF
TRBD1 TRBJ2-7 few TRBV27 TGTGCCAGCAGTTACAGGGGGGCCTACGAGCAGTACTTC CASSYRGAYEQYF
TRBD2 TRBJ2-3 . TRBV7-6 TGTGCCAGCAGCCCGTGGACTAGCGGGATGGGAGCAGATACGCAGTATTTT CASSPWTSGMGADTQYF
. TRBJ2-2 . TRBV10-3 TGTGCCATCAAGAGGGAAAACACCGGGGAGCTGTTTTTT CAIKRENTGELFF
TRBD1 TRBJ1-6 . TRBV11-2 TGTGCCAGCAGCCGGACAGGGGATAATTCACCCCTCCACTTT CASSRTGDNSPLHF
TRBD1 TRBJ1-5 . TRBV27 TGTGCCAGCAGTTGGTCGGGACAGGGGAACCAGCCCCAGCATTTT CASSWSGQGNQPQHF
. TRBJ2-1 few TRBV6-5 TGTGCCAGCAGTTACGGCACCTACAATGAGCAGTTCTTC CASSYGTYNEQFF
. TRBJ1-6 . TRBV7-6 TGTGCCAGCAGCACCTGGACTTCATCCTATAATTCACCCCTCCACTTT CASSTWTSSYNSPLHF
. TRBJ1-2 . TRBV20-1 TGCAGTGCTAGAGATAGCGACTCTTTCTATGGCTACACCTTC CSARDSDSFYGYTF
. TRBJ2-1 once TRBV5-6 TGTGCCAGCAGCCCCCCCGGGGTCTACAATGAGCAGTTCTTC CASSPPGVYNEQFF
. TRBJ1-5 many TRBV5-4 TGTGCCAGCAGCTTGGACAGATATCAGCCCCAGCATTTT CASSLDRYQPQHF
. TRBJ2-7 . TRBV11-2 TGTGCCAGCAGCTACCGGGGACTCATGGACTACGAGCAGTACTTC CASSYRGLMDYEQYF
TRBD1 TRBJ2-3 . TRBV12-5 TGTGCTAGTGGCCCTGCTCCGGGACAGGAATACACAGATACGCAGTATTTT CASGPAPGQEYTDTQYF
. TRBJ1-2 many TRBV11-2 TGTGCCAGCAGCACACCCCGGGACGGCCTTAACTATGGCTACACCTTC CASSTPRDGLNYGYTF
TRBD1 TRBJ2-7 few TRBV19 TGTGCCAGTAGTATAGGGACAGGAGGTGTTGGGTCCTACGAGCAGTACTTC CASSIGTGGVGSYEQYF
. TRBJ2-4 . TRBV7-8 TGTGCCAGCAGCCTTAGTCTTCCCGAGGGTCCCATTCAGTACTTC CASSLSLPEGPIQYF
TRBD2 TRBJ2-1 . TRBV7-3 TGTGCCAGCAGCTTACCTCAAGCGGGAGTTATGAATGAGCAGTTCTTC CASSLPQAGVMNEQFF
TRBD2 TRBJ2-7 once TRBV20-1 TGCAGTGCCGCCGGGACTAGCGATACCTACGAGCAGTACTTC CSAAGTSDTYEQYF
TRBD1 TRBJ2-2 many TRBV2 TGTGCCAGCGGGAGGACAGGGGGCACCGGGGAGCTGTTTTTT CASGRTGGTGELFF
TRBD1 TRBJ2-7 . TRBV19 TGTGCCAGTAGTATAGGTGCCGGGACAGGGAGCTACGAGCAGTACTTC CASSIGAGTGSYEQYF
. TRBJ1-6 . TRBV27 TGTGCCAGCAGACCCGGGGGCACAGATTCACCCCTCCACTTT CASRPGGTDSPLHF
TRBD1 TRBJ2-3 few TRBV5-1 TGCGCCAGCAGCTTTGGACAGGGAAGCACAGATACGCAGTATTTT CASSFGQGSTDTQYF
. TRBJ1-4 many TRBV7-2 TGTGCCAGCAGCTCCGGACTCTTCAATAATGAAAAACTGTTTTTT CASSSGLFNNEKLFF
. TRBJ1-2 . TRBV10-3 TGTGCCATCAGTGAGTGGATGGGGGGCGCGTCCTATGGCTACACCTTC CAISEWMGGASYGYTF
. TRBJ1-6 . TRBV6-2/TRBV6-3 TGTGCCAGCAGGCAACCGGGACGGACTAATTCACCCCTCCACTTT CASRQPGRTNSPLHF
. TRBJ1-6 few TRBV11-2 TGTGCCAGCAGTCCGGACCCTTATAATTCACCCCTCCACTTT CASSPDPYNSPLHF
. TRBJ2-7 . TRBV28 TGTGCCAGCACCATGGGGTTCGGCTACGAGCAGTACTTC CASTMGFGYEQYF
TRBD2 TRBJ2-7 few TRBV7-2 TGTGCCAGCAGCTCGTATAGCGGGCCACGCTACGAGCAGTACTTC CASSSYSGPRYEQYF
TRBD1 TRBJ1-6 . TRBV7-8 TGTGCCAGCAGCCCGGACCTTGGGACAGGTTTTAATTCACCCCTCCACTTT CASSPDLGTGFNSPLHF
. TRBJ2-1 . TRBV27 TGTGCCAGCATCGACTCCTACAATGAGCAGTTCTTC CASIDSYNEQFF
. TRBJ1-1 . TRBV4-1 TGCGCCAGCAGCCCCCAGACCAGGGGTTTTAACACTGAAGCTTTCTTT CASSPQTRGFNTEAFF
. TRBJ2-3 once TRBV6-2/TRBV6-3 TGTGCCAGCAGTTACTCGAACTTCGGCGGCACAGATACGCAGTATTTT CASSYSNFGGTDTQYF
. TRBJ1-6 . TRBV27 TGTGCCAGCAGTTTACGGGGCAGAGATAATTCACCCCTCCACTTT CASSLRGRDNSPLHF
. TRBJ2-3 few TRBV27 TGTGCCAGCAGTTTGGGGTCCGCTAACACAGATACGCAGTATTTT CASSLGSANTDTQYF
TRBD1 TRBJ1-6 . TRBV4-1 TGCGCCAGCAGCCAAGGGACAGGGAGGAATTCACCCCTCCACTTT CASSQGTGRNSPLHF
. TRBJ2-3 . TRBV7-3 TGTGCCAGCAGCTTAACAGGGGCCCTCACGGATACGCAGTATTTT CASSLTGALTDTQYF
. TRBJ2-7 . TRBV20-1 TGCAGTGCTAGAGACCGGGACCTAGCCTACGAGCAGTACTTC CSARDRDLAYEQYF
TRBD1 TRBJ2-1 . TRBV12-5 TGTGCTAGTGGTCCTAAAGACAGGGCCCTCAATGAGCAGTTCTTC CASGPKDRALNEQFF
TRBD1 TRBJ2-7 . TRBV12-3/TRBV12-4 TGTGCCAGCAGTACCACCTCATACAGGGGGAACTCCTACGAGCAGTACTTC CASSTTSYRGNSYEQYF
. TRBJ1-1 . TRBV7-2 TGTGCCAGCAGCCAACAGAGGGCCAACACTGAAGCTTTCTTT CASSQQRANTEAFF
. TRBJ2-7 . TRBV5-4 TGTGCCAGCAGCTTGGTGCGGGATTCCAACGAGCAGTACTTC CASSLVRDSNEQYF